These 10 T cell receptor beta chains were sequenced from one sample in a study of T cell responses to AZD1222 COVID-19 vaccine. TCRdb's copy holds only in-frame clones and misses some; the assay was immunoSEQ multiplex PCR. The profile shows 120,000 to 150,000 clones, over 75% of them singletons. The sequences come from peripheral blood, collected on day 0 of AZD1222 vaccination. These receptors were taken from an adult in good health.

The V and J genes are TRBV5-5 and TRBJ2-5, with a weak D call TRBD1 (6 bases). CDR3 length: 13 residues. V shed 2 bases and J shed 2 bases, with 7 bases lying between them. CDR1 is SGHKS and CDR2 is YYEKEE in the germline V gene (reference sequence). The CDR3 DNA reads TGTGCCAGCAGCTTCAGGGGACAAGAGACCCAGTACTTC. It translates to CASSFRGQETQYF.

CDR3 loop: CASSRLAGEDTGELFF. Written as DNA, the CDR3 is TGTGCCAGCAGCCGACTAGCGGGGGAAGACACCGGGGAGCTGTTTTTT. The rearrangement uses TRBV7-8 and TRBJ2-2; 12 bases match TRBD2. CDR3 length: 16 residues. Unmatched junction bases numbered 4, after V lost 5 bases and J lost 3 bases. CDR1 is SGHVS, CDR2 FQNEAQ, per germline.

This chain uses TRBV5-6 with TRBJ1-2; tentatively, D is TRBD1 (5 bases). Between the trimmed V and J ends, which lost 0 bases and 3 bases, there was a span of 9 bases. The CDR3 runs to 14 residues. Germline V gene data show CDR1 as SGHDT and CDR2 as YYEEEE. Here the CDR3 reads CASSLVRDYYGYTF. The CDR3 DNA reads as TGTGCCAGCAGCTTGGTCAGGGACTACTATGGCTACACCTTC.

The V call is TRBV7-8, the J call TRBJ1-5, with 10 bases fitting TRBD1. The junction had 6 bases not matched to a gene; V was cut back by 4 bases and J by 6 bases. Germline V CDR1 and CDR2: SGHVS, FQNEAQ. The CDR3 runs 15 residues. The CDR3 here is CASSSDRGGLQPQHF. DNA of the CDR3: TGTGCCAGCAGCTCGGACAGGGGGGGTCTTCAGCCCCAGCATTTT.

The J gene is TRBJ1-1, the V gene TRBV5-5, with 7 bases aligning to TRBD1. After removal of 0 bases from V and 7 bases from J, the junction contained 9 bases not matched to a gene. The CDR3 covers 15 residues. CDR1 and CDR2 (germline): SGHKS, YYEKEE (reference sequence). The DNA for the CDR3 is TGTGCCAGCAGCTTGGGAGGCCAGGGGGTTAATGAAGCTTTCTTT. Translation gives CASSLGGQGVNEAFF.

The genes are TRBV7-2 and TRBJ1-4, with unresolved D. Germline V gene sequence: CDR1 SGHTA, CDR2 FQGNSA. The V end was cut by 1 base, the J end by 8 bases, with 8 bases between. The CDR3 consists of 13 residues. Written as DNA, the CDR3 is TGTGCCAGCAGCTTAGGGGCGAGGGAAAAACTGTTTTTT. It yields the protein CASSLGAREKLFF.

Written as DNA, the CDR3 is TGTGCCTGGAGGCGACAGGGGGCGCTGAATAATGAAAAACTGTTTTTT. Translation gives CAWRRQGALNNEKLFF. The V gene is TRBV30, the J gene TRBJ1-4, with TRBD1 matching over 10 bases. The length of the CDR3 is 16 residues. CDR1 is GTSNPN and CDR2 is SVGIG in the germline V gene (reference sequence). V lost 3 bases to trimming and J lost 4 bases; unmatched junction nucleotides: 8.

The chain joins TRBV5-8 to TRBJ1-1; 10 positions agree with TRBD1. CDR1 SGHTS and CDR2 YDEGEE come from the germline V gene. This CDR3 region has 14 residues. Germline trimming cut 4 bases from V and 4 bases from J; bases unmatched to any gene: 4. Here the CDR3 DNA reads TGTGCCAGCAGCCCCGGACAGGGGGTCACTGAAGCTTTCTTT. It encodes CASSPGQGVTEAFF.

CDR3 loop: CASSLYSTGTLSSYEQYF. For the CDR3, the DNA is TGTGCCAGCTCACTCTACAGCACCGGGACACTAAGCTCCTACGAGCAGTACTTC. The chain recombines TRBV18 with TRBJ2-7; the D gene is possibly TRBD1 (6 bases). Deletions cut 4 bases from V and 0 bases from J, with 22 bases between. This CDR3 spans 18 amino acids. CDR1 is KGHSH and CDR2 is LQKENI in the germline V gene.

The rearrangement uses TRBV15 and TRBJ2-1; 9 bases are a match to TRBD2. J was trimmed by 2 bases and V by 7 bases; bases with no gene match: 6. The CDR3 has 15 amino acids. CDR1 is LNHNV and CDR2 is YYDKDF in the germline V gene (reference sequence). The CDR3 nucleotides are TGTGCCACCACACCTAGCGGGACCCCCTACAATGAGCAGTTCTTC. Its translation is CATTPSGTPYNEQFF. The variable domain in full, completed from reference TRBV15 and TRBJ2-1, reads DAMVIQNPRYQVTQFGKPVTLSCSQTLNHNVMYWYQQKSSQAPKLLFHYYDKDFNNEADTPDNFQSRRPNTSFCFLDIRSPGLGDTAMYLCATTPSGTPYNEQFFGPGTRLTVL.